This TCR beta chain was captured by sequencing in a study of shared clonotypes between healthy human individuals. Regarding the study as a whole: Naive subsets tended to show greater estimated richness than memory subsets.

Produced via immunoSEQ multiplex PCR; TCRdb's table is partial and in-frame only. The sample records some 660,000 clones, less than 80% being singletons. Germline lookup yields CDR1 SGHRS and CDR2 YFSETQ. The CDR3 totals 14 residues. Trimming took 4 bases from V and 5 from J; bases not matched to a gene: 6. Regarding this clone: Its target is not known.

The sequence was collected from a woman under 40 in good health. The sequenced material came from memory CD4+ T cells sorted from blood. Subset specified: CD45RA-negative fraction. V and J are TRBV5-1 and TRBJ2-4, with 7 positions matching TRBD1. The CDR3 DNA reads TGCGCCAGCAGCGCCGGGACAGAAGAAAACATTCAGTACTTC. This encodes CASSAGTEENIQYF.